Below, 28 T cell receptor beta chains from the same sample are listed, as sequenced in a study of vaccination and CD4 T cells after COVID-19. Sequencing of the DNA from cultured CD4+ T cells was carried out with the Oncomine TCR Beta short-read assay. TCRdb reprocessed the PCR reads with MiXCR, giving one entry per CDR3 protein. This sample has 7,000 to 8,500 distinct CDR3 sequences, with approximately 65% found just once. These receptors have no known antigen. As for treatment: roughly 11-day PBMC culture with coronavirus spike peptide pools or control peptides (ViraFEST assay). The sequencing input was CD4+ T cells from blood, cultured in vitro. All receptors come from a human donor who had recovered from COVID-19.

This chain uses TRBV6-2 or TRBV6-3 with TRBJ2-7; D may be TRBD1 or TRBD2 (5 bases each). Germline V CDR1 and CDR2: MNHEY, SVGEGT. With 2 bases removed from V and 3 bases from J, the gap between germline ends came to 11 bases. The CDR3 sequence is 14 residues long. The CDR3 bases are TGTGCCAGCAGTTACATCAGGGACGGCTACGAGCAGTACTTC. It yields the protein CASSYIRDGYEQYF.

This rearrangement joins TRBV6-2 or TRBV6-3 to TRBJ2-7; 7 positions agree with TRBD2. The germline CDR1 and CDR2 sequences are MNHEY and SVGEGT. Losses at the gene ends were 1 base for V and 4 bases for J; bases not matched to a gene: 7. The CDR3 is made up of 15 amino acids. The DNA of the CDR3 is TGTGCCAGCAGTTACTGGGGGGGACTCCCGTACGAGCAGTACTTC. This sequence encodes CASSYWGGLPYEQYF.

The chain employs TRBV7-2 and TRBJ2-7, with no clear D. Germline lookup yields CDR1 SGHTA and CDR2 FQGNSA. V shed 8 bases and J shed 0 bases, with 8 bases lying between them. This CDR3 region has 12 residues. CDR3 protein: CASGTFSYEQYF. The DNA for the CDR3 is TGTGCCAGCGGTACTTTCTCCTACGAGCAGTACTTC.

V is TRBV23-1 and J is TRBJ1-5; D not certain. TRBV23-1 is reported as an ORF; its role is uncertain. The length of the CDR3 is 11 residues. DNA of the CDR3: TGCGCTGCAGTTTGCAATCAGCCCCAGCATTTT. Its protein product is CAAVCNQPQHF.

Written as DNA, the CDR3 is TGCGGGTTAAGCGGGAGCCCCCAAGAGACCCAGTACTTC. Its protein product is CGLSGSPQETQYF. J is TRBJ2-5 and V is TRBV20-1, with 8 bases identical to TRBD2. Germline lookup yields CDR1 DFQATT and CDR2 SNEGSKA (reference sequence). This CDR3 is built from 13 residues.

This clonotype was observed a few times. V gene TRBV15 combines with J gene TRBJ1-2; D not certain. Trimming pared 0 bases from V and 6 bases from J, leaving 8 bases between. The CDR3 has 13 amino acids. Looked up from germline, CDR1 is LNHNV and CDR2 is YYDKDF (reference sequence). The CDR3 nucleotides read TGTGCCACCAGCAGAGATCTTGGGAATGGCTACACCTTC. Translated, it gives CATSRDLGNGYTF.

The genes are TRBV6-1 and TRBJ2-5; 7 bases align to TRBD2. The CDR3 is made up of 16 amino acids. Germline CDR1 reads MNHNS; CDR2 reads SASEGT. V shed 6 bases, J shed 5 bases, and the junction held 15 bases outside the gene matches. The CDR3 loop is CASSASLANSRETQYF. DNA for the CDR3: TGTGCCAGCAGCGCATCACTAGCGAACTCAAGGGAGACCCAGTACTTC.

The CDR3 sequence: CSARGTGHLPTGELFF. CDR3 coding DNA: TGCAGTGCTAGAGGCACGGGGCACCTACCCACCGGGGAGCTGTTTTTT. The rearrangement links TRBV20-1 to TRBJ2-2; D may correspond to TRBD1 or TRBD2 (5 bases each). V was shortened by 1 base and J by 4 bases, with 16 bases between the two germline ends. The CDR3 is 16 residues long. The V gene's germline CDR1 is DFQATT and CDR2 SNEGSKA (reference sequence).

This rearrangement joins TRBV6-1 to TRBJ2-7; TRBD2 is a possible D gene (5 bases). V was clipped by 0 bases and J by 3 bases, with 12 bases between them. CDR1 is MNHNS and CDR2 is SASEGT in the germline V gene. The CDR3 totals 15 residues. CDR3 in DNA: TGTGCCAGCAGTGAAGCAGGGAAGGAGGACTACGAGCAGTACTTC. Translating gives CASSEAGKEDYEQYF.

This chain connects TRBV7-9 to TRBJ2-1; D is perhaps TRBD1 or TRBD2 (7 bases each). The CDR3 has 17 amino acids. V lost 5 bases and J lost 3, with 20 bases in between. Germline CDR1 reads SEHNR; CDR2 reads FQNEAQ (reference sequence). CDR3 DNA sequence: TGTGCCAGCAGCCCAAGCGGGACAGCGTCGTTCTACAATGAGCAGTTCTTC. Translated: CASSPSGTASFYNEQFF.

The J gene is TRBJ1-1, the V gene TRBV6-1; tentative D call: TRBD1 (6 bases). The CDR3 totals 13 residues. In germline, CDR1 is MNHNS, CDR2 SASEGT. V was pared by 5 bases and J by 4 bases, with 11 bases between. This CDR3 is CASSTGPVTEAFF. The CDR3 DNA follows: TGTGCCAGCAGTACAGGGCCTGTCACTGAAGCTTTCTTT.

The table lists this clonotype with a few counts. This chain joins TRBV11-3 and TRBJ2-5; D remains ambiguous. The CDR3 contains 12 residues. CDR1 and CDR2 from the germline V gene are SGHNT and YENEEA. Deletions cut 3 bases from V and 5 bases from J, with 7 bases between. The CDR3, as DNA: TGTGCCAGCAGCTTTAGTGAGGAGACCCAGTACTTC. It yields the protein CASSFSEETQYF.

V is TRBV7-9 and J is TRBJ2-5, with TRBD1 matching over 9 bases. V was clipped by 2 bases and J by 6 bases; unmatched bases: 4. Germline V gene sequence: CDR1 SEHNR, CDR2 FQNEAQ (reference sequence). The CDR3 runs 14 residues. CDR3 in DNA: TGTGCCAGCAGCTTAACAGGGGGCGGTAAGACCCAGTACTTC. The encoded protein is CASSLTGGGKTQYF.

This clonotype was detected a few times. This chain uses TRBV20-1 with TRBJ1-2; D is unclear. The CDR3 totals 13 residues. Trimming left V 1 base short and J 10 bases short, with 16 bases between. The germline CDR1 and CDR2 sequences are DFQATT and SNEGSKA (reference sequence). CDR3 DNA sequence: TGCAGTGCTAGAGCGTCGGCAGGTTTTGCCTACACCTTC. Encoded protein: CSARASAGFAYTF.

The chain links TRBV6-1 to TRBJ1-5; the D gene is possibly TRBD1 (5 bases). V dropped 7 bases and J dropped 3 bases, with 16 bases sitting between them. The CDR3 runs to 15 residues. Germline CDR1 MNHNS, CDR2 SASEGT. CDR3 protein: CASTEPDSVNQPQHF. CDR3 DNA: TGTGCCAGCACCGAACCCGACAGTGTCAATCAGCCCCAGCATTTT.

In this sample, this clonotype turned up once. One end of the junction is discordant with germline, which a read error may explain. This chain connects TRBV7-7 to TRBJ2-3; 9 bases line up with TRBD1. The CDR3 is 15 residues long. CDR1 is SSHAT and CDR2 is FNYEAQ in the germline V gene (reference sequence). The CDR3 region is CASSPDRGSTDTQYF. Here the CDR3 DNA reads TGTGCTAGCAGCCCGGACAGGGGAAGTACAGATACGCAGTATTTT.

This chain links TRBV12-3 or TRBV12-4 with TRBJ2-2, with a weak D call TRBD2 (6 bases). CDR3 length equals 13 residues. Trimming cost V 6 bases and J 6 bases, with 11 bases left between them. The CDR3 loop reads CASSRLESGELFF. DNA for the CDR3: TGTGCCAGCAGCAGACTAGAATCCGGGGAGCTGTTTTTT.

The CDR3 region has the DNA TGTGCCAGCCGGGACAGGGTGGCCTCAGGCTACACCTTC. It specifies CASRDRVASGYTF. The V call is TRBV2, the J call TRBJ1-2; 9 bases line up with TRBD1. Germline V gene lookup returns CDR1 SNHLY and CDR2 FYNNEI. There are 13 residues in the CDR3. Losses at the gene ends were 8 bases for V and 8 bases for J; bases not matched to a gene: 9.

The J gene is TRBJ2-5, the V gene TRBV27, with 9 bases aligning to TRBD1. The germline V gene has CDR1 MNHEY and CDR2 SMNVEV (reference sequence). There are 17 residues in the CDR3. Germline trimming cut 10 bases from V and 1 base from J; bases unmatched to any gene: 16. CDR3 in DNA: TGTGCCACCGCCGGGACAGGGTGGGATCAGCCCCAAGAGACCCAGTACTTC. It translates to CATAGTGWDQPQETQYF.

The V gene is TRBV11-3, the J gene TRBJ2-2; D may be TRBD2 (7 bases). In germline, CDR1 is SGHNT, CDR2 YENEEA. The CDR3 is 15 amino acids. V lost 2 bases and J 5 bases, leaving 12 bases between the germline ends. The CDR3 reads CASSLRGARTGELFF. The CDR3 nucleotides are TGTGCCAGCAGCTTACGGGGGGCTCGGACCGGGGAGCTGTTTTTT.

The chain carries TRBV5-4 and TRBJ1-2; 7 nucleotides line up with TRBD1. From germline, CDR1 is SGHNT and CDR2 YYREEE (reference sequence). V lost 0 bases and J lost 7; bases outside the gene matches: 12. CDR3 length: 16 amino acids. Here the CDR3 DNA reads TGTGCCAGCAGCTTGGGCCGGGACAGAGCACACCTTGGCTACACCTTC. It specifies CASSLGRDRAHLGYTF.

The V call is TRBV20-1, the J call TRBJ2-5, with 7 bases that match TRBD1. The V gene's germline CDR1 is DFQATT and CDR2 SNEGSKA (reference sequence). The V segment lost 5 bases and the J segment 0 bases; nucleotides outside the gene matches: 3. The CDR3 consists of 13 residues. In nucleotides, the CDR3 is TGCAGTGCTGAACAGGGGTACCAAGAGACCCAGTACTTC. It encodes CSAEQGYQETQYF.

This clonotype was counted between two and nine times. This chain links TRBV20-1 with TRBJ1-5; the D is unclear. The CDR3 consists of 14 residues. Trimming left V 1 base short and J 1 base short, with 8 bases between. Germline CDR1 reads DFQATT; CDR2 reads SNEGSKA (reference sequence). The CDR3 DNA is TGCAGTGCTAGAGCGGGAGGGAGCAATCAGCCCCAGCATTTT. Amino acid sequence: CSARAGGSNQPQHF.

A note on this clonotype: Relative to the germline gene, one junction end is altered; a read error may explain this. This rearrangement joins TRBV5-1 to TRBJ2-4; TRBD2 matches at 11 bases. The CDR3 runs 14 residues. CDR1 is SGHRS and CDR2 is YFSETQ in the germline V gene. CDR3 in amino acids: CASSLQLSSGGQHF. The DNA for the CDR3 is TGCGCCAGCAGCCTCCAGCTGTCTAGCGGGGGGCAGCACTTC.

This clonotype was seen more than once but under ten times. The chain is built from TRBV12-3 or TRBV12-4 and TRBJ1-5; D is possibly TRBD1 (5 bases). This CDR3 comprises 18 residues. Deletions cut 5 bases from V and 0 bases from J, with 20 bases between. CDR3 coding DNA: TGTGCCAGCAGTAACCAGGACACCTTCATCCTTAGCAATCAGCCCCAGCATTTT. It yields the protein CASSNQDTFILSNQPQHF.

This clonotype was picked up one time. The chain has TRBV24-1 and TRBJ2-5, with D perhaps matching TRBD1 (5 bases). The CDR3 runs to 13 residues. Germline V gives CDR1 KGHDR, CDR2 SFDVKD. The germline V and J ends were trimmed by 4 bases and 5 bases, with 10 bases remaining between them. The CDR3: CATSEYSGETQYF. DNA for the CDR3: TGTGCCACCAGTGAATACTCAGGGGAGACCCAGTACTTC.

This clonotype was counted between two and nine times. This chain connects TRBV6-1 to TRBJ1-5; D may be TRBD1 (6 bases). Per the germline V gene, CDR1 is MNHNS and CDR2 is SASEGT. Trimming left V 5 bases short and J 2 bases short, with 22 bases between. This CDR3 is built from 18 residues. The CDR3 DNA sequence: TGTGCCAGCAGTACCCCAGGTCGGGGGGGCCTGGGCAATCAGCCCCAGCATTTT. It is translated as CASSTPGRGGLGNQPQHF.

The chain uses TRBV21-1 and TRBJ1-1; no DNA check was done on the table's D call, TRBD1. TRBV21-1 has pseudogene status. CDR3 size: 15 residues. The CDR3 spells CASNQAQGLDTEAFF. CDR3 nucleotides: TGTGCCAGCAATCAGGCGCAGGGATTGGACACTGAAGCTTTCTTT.